This T cell receptor beta chain was sequenced in a study of early T cells in non-severe SARS-CoV-2 infection. In the study overall: Sequencing was performed on bulk RNA from unsorted whole blood, leaving chains unpaired.

As part of library construction, unique molecular identifiers were attached to individual cDNA molecules. TCRdb passed the 5' RACE reads through MiXCR, listing each CDR3 protein once. The sample consists of about 69,000 distinct CDR3 sequences, about 10% of them appearing once. CDR1 and CDR2 from the germline V gene are LGHDT and YNNKEL (reference sequence). CDR3 length: 16 amino acids. The ends lost 0 bases at V and 4 bases at J; junction bases unmatched: 3. General observations from the study: Matches to VDJdb favored anti-spike CD8 responses and missed private and CD4 specificities.

In regard to this clonotype: The antigen remains unidentified.

V gene TRBV3-1 combines with J gene TRBJ2-2; TRBD1 aligns across 9 bases. This TCR derives from an adult who was a healthcare worker with PCR-confirmed SARS-CoV-2 infection or an uninfected control (not recorded which). Sequencing was performed on whole blood. In DNA form, the CDR3 reads TGTGCCAGCAGCCAAGAGCCGGGACAGGGCACCGGGGAGCTGTTTTTT. As protein: CASSQEPGQGTGELFF.